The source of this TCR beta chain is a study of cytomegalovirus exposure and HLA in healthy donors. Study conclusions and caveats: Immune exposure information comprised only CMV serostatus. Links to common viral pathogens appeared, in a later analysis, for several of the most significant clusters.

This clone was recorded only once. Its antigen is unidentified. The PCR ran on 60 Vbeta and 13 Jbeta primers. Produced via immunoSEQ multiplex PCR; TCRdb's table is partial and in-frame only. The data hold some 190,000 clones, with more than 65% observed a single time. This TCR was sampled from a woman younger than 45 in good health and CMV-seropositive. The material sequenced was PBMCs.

CDR3 sequence reads: CASSFRYEQYF. The CDR3 DNA sequence: TGTGCCAGCAGTTTCAGATACGAGCAGTACTTC. This chain joins TRBV28 and TRBJ2-7; the D is unclear. CDR3 length equals 11 residues. Germline assignment: CDR1 MDHEN and CDR2 SYDVKM. V was trimmed by 3 bases and J by 4 bases, leaving 4 bases between them.